A selection of T cell receptor beta chains follows, all from one sample in a study of beta chain features in type 1 diabetes. Here immunoSEQ multiplex PCR was the method, and the copy in TCRdb shows in-frame clones only, minus some. Here the sample spans approximately 600,000 clones, around 12% being singletons. Sequencing was done on a sample of naive CD4+ T cells from blood. The receptors originated from a man aged 25 to 40 with type 1 diabetes. Each CDR3 is given with its conserved first and last residue. The D gene is left open where the match is weak. Size is stated for part of the rows, as once, few or many counts, or as a class when the clone is expanded.

. | . | TRBJ2-5 | TRBV20-1 | TGCAGTGCCCTGATAGGGACCCAGTACTTC | CSALIGTQYF
. | few | TRBJ1-1 | TRBV7-9 | TGTGCCAGCAGCCAATACACTCGTGAAGCTTTCTTT | CASSQYTREAFF
. | . | TRBJ1-2 | TRBV19 | TGTGCCAGTAGTACAGGGCAGCTGGACCACTATGGCTACACCTTC | CASSTGQLDHYGYTF
. | . | TRBJ1-5 | TRBV7-2 | TGTGCCAGCAGCTTTGCCTGGGGGGGGAATCAGCCCCAGCATTTT | CASSFAWGGNQPQHF
. | few | TRBJ2-1 | TRBV5-6 | TGTGCCAGCGGATTGGCTAGCGCCGGAACGAATGAGCAGTTCTTC | CASGLASAGTNEQFF
TRBD2 | . | TRBJ2-5 | TRBV10-3 | TGTGCCATCTCCCGACATCTAGCGGGGGCCCAAGAGACCCAGTACTTC | CAISRHLAGAQETQYF
. | few | TRBJ1-2 | TRBV25-1 | TGTGCCAGCAGTGAATCTGGCAGTTTGATTTATGGCTACACCTTC | CASSESGSLIYGYTF
. | . | TRBJ1-1 | TRBV7-2 | TGTGCCAGCAGCTTAGCAATGGGTGGAACTGAAGCTTTCTTT | CASSLAMGGTEAFF
. | few | TRBJ1-6 | TRBV7-9 | TGTGCCAGCAGCTTATCAAGGACGGCTCTTGGTTCACCCCTCCACTTT | CASSLSRTALGSPLHF
. | . | TRBJ2-4 | TRBV5-6 | TGTGCCAGCAGCTTGGGAGGGGCCAAAAACATTCAGTACTTC | CASSLGGAKNIQYF
. | few | TRBJ2-7 | TRBV4-3 | TGCGCCAGCAGCCAAGATAACAGCTACGAGCAGTACTTC | CASSQDNSYEQYF
. | . | TRBJ2-7 | TRBV18 | TGTGCCAGCTCACCAGGGTCCGACGAGCAGTACTTC | CASSPGSDEQYF
. | . | TRBJ2-4 | TRBV6-1 | TGTGCCAGCAGTGACAGGGGATCCTTAAACATTCAGTACTTC | CASSDRGSLNIQYF
. | few | TRBJ1-4 | TRBV7-9 | TGTGCCAGCAGCTTAGCGCTCGGGAACGCCAATGAAAAACTGTTTTTT | CASSLALGNANEKLFF
TRBD1 | . | TRBJ2-7 | TRBV15 | TGTGCCACCAGCAGACAGGGACAGGGGAACTACGAGCAGTACTTC | CATSRQGQGNYEQYF
. | . | TRBJ2-4 | TRBV5-1 | TGCGCCAGCAGTCCGGAGGGAAGCAAAAACATTCAGTACTTC | CASSPEGSKNIQYF
. | . | TRBJ2-7 | TRBV30 | TGTGCCTGGAGGGTGAGGAACTACGAGCAGTACTTC | CAWRVRNYEQYF
. | . | TRBJ1-5 | TRBV9 | TGTGCCAGCAGCGTAGGTGAGTTGCGAGGACCCCAGCATTTT | CASSVGELRGPQHF
. | . | TRBJ1-2 | TRBV18 | TGTGCCAGCTCACCAATCGGGACAAAAAACTATGGCTACACCTTC | CASSPIGTKNYGYTF
. | few | TRBJ2-3 | TRBV4-2 | TGTGCCAGCAGCCTTTTGGAGACTCTTGATGGAACAGATACGCAGTATTTT | CASSLLETLDGTDTQYF
TRBD1 | . | TRBJ1-2 | TRBV6-6 | TGTGCCAGCGGTCAGGGGGCTATCTATGGCTACACCTTC | CASGQGAIYGYTF
TRBD1 | . | TRBJ2-5 | TRBV28 | TGTGCCAGCAGATTCACAGGGGGCCGTTGGGAGACCCAGTACTTC | CASRFTGGRWETQYF
. | . | TRBJ1-1 | TRBV29-1 | TGCAGCGGAGAGAATGGGGAGGCGAACACTGAAGCTTTCTTT | CSGENGEANTEAFF
TRBD1 | . | TRBJ1-5 | TRBV5-1 | TGCGCCAGCAGCTTAACAGGGGGGAATCAGCCCCAGCATTTT | CASSLTGGNQPQHF
. | few | TRBJ2-2 | TRBV2 | TGTGCCAGCAGTGGCGGACAGAGCACCGGGGAGCTGTTTTTT | CASSGGQSTGELFF
TRBD1 | . | TRBJ1-2 | TRBV29-1 | TGCAGCGTCTCGACAGGGGAACACTATGGCTACACCTTC | CSVSTGEHYGYTF
TRBD1 | few | TRBJ1-5 | TRBV19 | TGTGCCAGTAGTATAGGGGACAGGGGTCAGCCCCAGCATTTT | CASSIGDRGQPQHF
. | few | TRBJ1-2 | TRBV28 | TGTGCCAGCAGTTTCAGGGCCTATGGCTACACCTTC | CASSFRAYGYTF
TRBD2 | few | TRBJ2-7 | TRBV5-1 | TGCGCCAGCAGCCTGGGACTAGCGGGACTCTCCTACGAGCAGTACTTC | CASSLGLAGLSYEQYF
TRBD1 | . | TRBJ2-1 | TRBV14 | TGTGCCAGCAGCCCAACAAGGCCGGGACAGGTATACAATGAGCAGTTCTTC | CASSPTRPGQVYNEQFF
. | . | TRBJ1-1 | TRBV5-1 | TGCGCCAGCAGCCAACAGGGTACTGCTGAAGCTTTCTTT | CASSQQGTAEAFF
TRBD1 | . | TRBJ2-7 | TRBV29-1 | TGCAGCGTGAGGGACAGGGGATTCGGCGAGCAGTACTTC | CSVRDRGFGEQYF
. | few | TRBJ1-3 | TRBV7-2 | TGTGCCAGCAGCCTACTGGCACCTGGAAACACCATATATTTT | CASSLLAPGNTIYF
. | few | TRBJ2-3 | TRBV2 | TGTGCCAGCAACAGGGACGGAGACACAGATACGCAGTATTTT | CASNRDGDTDTQYF
. | few | TRBJ1-5 | TRBV29-1 | TGCAGCGTTGAAAGCGGGACAAATCAGCCCCAGCATTTT | CSVESGTNQPQHF
TRBD1 | few | TRBJ1-5 | TRBV19 | TGTGCCAGTAGTTCGACAGGGCAGCCCCAGCATTTT | CASSSTGQPQHF
. | . | TRBJ1-2 | TRBV19 | TGTGCCAGTAGTACGGACAGCCCTAACTATGGCTACACCTTC | CASSTDSPNYGYTF
. | . | TRBJ2-5 | TRBV5-1 | TGCGCCAGCAGCTTCTTACGGGGAGGAAGGAAAGAGACCCAGTACTTC | CASSFLRGGRKETQYF
TRBD1 | . | TRBJ1-4 | TRBV6-6 | TGTGCCAGCAGTTACGTGGGGGCAGGGGGTGAAAAACTGTTTTTT | CASSYVGAGGEKLFF
. | few | TRBJ2-3 | TRBV11-2 | TGTGCCAGCAGCTTAGTAGCGGCTAGCACAGATACGCAGTATTTT | CASSLVAASTDTQYF
TRBD2 | few | TRBJ2-4 | TRBV4-3 | TGCGCCAGCAGCCAAGAACTAGCGGGGGCGGGATACATTCAGTACTTC | CASSQELAGAGYIQYF
TRBD2 | few | TRBJ2-5 | TRBV10-3 | TGTGCCACGAAGCGGGGGGCTGTACAAGAGACCCAGTACTTC | CATKRGAVQETQYF
TRBD1 | . | TRBJ2-7 | TRBV19 | TGTGCCAGTAGTCCCGGGACAGGGGCATCCTACGAGCAGTACTTC | CASSPGTGASYEQYF
. | few | TRBJ2-2 | TRBV5-6 | TGTGCCAGCAGCCTCCCGGGGGACAGTTCGAACACCGGGGAGCTGTTTTTT | CASSLPGDSSNTGELFF
. | few | TRBJ1-5 | TRBV7-2 | TGTGCCAGCAGCTCGGCGGGGTATCGACACGGGGCCCAGCATTTT | CASSSAGYRHGAQHF
. | . | TRBJ2-1 | TRBV7-2 | TGTGCCAGCAGCTTATTCAAGGTCGGTGAGCAGTTCTTC | CASSLFKVGEQFF